This T cell receptor beta chain comes out of a study of T cells after posttransplantation cyclophosphamide. Busulfan-fludarabine conditioning, marrow transplant, and cyclophosphamide on days +3 and +4 were administered. Some clones are missing from TCRdb's copy, which holds only in-frame ones; the method was immunoSEQ multiplex PCR. The data contain around 12,000 clones, approximately 2% of them seen just once; the ten biggest clones take up roughly a sixth. The source is a male patient between 25 and 40 years old who received an allogeneic stem cell transplant from a related donor, was CMV-positive, and had no GVHD. Some T cells may have originated in the graft donor. The material was PBMCs, obtained after allogeneic stem cell transplant with posttransplant cyclophosphamide.

The CDR3 bases are TGTGCCAGCAGTCTGGCGGTAACTAGAGCCGAGCAGTACTTC. It yields the protein CASSLAVTRAEQYF. The rearrangement links TRBV6-5 to TRBJ2-7; tentative D call: TRBD2 (5 bases). This CDR3 is 14 amino acids long. Trimming pared 5 bases from V and 6 bases from J, leaving 17 bases between. The germline V gene has CDR1 MNHEY and CDR2 SVGAGI.